This T cell receptor beta chain was captured by sequencing in a study of OX40 agonist ivuxolimab in advanced cancers. Profiling relied on immunoSEQ multiplex PCR, and the TCRdb table lists in-frame clones only, not all of them. The table has around 20,000 clones, 80% to 90% seen once; the top ten hold about 15%. Excluded were patients having autoimmune disease history or systemic immunosuppression. The CDR3 is 16 amino acids. V gave up 0 bases and J gave up 7 bases; unmatched junction bases: 7. CDR1 and CDR2 (germline): SGDLS, YYNGEE. This TCR derives from an adult with an advanced solid tumor such as melanoma, head and neck, liver or kidney cancer. The chain combines TRBV9 with TRBJ2-1; 10 bases line up with TRBD2. The sample in question was CD4+ or CD8+ T cells sorted from blood, obtained in a trial of the OX40 agonist ivuxolimab. The CDR3: CASSVDLAGVKNEQFF. DNA for the CDR3: TGTGCCAGCAGCGTAGACCTAGCGGGGGTTAAAAATGAGCAGTTCTTC. The whole variable domain, remainder taken from reference TRBV9 and TRBJ2-1, is DSGVTQTPKHLITATGQRVTLRCSPRSGDLSVYWYQQSLDQGLQFLIQYYNGEERAKGNILERFSAQQFPDLHSELNLSSLELGDSALYFCASSVDLAGVKNEQFFGPGTRLTVL.